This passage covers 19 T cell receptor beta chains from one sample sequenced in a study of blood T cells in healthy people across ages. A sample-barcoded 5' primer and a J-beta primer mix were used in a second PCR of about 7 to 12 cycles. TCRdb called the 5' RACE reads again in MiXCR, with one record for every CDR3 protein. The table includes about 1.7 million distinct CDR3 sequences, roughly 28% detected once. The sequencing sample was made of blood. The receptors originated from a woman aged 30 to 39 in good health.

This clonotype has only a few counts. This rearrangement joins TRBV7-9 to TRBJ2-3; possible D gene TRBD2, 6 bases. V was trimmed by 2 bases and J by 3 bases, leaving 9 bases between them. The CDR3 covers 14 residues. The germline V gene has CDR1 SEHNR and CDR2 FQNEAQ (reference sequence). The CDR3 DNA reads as TGTGCCAGCAGCTTACTAGCGACGACAGATACGCAGTATTTT. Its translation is CASSLLATTDTQYF. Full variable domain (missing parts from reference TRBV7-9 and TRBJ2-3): DTGVSQNPRHKITKRGQNVTFRCDPISEHNRLYWYRQTLGQGPEFLTYFQNEAQLEKSRLLSDRFSAERPKGSFSTLEIQRTEQGDSAMYLCASSLLATTDTQYFGPGTRLTVL.

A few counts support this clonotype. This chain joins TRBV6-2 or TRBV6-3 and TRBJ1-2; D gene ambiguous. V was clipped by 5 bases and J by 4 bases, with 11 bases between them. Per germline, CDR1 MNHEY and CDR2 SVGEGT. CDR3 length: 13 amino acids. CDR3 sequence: CASSTGNFYGYTF. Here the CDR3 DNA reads TGTGCCAGCAGTACGGGAAATTTCTATGGCTACACCTTC.

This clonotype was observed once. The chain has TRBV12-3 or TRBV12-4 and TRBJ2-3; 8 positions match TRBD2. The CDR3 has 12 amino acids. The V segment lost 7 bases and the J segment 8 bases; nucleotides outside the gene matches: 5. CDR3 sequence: CASKREPTTQYF. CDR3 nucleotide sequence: TGTGCCAGCAAGCGGGAGCCGACTACGCAGTATTTT.

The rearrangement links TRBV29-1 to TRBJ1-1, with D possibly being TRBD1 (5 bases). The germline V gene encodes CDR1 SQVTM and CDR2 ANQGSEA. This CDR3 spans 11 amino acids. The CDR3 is CSAGQNTEAFF. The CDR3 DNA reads TGCAGTGCTGGACAGAACACTGAAGCTTTCTTT.

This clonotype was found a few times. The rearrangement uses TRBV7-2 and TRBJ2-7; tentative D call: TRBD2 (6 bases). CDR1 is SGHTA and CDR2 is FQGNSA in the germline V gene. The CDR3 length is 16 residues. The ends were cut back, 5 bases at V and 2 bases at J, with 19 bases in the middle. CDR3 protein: CASSPDPSASTYEQYF. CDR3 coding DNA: TGTGCCAGCAGCCCGGACCCTAGCGCTTCAACCTACGAGCAGTACTTC.

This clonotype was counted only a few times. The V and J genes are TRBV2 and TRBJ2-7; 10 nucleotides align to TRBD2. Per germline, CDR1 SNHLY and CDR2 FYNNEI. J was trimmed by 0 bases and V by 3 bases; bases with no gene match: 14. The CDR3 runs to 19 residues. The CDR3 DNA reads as TGTGCCAGCAGTGATAGTCAAGCGGGAGGGCCAGGGTCCTCCTACGAGCAGTACTTC. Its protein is CASSDSQAGGPGSSYEQYF.

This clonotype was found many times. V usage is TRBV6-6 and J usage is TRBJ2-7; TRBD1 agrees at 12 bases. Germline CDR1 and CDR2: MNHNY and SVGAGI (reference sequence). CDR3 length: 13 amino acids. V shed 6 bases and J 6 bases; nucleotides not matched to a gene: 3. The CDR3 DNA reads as TGTGCCAGCAGAGGGACAGGGGGCGCCGAGCAGTACTTC. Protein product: CASRGTGGAEQYF.

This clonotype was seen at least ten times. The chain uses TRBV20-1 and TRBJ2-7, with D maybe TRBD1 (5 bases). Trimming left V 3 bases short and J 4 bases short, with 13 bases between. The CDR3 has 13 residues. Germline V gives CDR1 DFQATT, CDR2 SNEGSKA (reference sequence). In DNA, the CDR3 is TGCAGTGCTAGGAAGCAGGGTCTATACGAGCAGTACTTC. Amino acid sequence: CSARKQGLYEQYF.

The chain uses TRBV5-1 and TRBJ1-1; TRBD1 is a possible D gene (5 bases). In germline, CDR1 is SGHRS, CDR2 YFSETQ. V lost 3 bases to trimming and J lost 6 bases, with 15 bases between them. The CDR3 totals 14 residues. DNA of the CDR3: TGCGCCAGCAGCTCCCTCTCAGGGTTCGCTGAAGCTTTCTTT. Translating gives CASSSLSGFAEAFF.

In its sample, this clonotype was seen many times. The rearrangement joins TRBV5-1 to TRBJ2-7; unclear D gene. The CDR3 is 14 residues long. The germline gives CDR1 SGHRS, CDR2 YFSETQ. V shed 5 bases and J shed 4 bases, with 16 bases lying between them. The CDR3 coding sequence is TGCGCCAGCAGGACCGGGTCAACAAATTACGAGCAGTACTTC. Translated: CASRTGSTNYEQYF. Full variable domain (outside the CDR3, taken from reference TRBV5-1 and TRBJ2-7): KAGVTQTPRYLIKTRGQQVTLSCSPISGHRSVSWYQQTPGQGLQFLFEYFSETQRNKGNFPGRFSGRQFSNSRSEMNVSTLELGDSALYLCASRTGSTNYEQYFGPGTRLTVT.

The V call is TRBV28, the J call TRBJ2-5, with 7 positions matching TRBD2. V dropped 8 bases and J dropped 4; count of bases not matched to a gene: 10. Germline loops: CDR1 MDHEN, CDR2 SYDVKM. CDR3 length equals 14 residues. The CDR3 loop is CASRRAGEGETQYF. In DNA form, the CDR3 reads TGTGCCAGCCGGAGGGCGGGAGAGGGAGAGACCCAGTACTTC.

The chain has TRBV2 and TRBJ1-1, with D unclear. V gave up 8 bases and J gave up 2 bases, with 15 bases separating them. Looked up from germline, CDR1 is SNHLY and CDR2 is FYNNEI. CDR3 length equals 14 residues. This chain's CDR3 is CASSANLRNTEAFF. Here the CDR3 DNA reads TGTGCCAGCTCGGCGAATCTTCGTAACACTGAAGCTTTCTTT.

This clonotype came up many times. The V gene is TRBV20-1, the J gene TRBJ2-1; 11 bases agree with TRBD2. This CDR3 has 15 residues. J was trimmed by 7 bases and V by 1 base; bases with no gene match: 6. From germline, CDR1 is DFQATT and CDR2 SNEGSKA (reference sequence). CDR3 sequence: CSARVTSGGFNEQFF. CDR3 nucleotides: TGCAGTGCTAGAGTTACTAGCGGGGGATTTAATGAGCAGTTCTTC.

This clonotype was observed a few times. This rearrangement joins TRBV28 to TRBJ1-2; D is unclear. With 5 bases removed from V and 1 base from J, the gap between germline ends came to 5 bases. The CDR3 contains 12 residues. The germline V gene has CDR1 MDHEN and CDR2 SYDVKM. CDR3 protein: CASSNINYGYTF. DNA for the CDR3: TGTGCCAGCAGTAATATTAACTATGGCTACACCTTC.

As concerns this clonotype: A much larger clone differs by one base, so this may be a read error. This chain's CDR3 is CASSLSGGWRETQYF. The DNA for the CDR3 is TGTGCCAGCAGCTTATCAGGGGGCTGGAGGGAGACCCAGTACTTC. This chain uses TRBV7-6 with TRBJ2-5, with TRBD1 matching over 8 bases. CDR3 size: 15 residues. The V gene's germline CDR1 is SGHVS and CDR2 FNYEAQ. J gave up 5 bases and V 2 bases, and 7 bases lay outside the gene matches.

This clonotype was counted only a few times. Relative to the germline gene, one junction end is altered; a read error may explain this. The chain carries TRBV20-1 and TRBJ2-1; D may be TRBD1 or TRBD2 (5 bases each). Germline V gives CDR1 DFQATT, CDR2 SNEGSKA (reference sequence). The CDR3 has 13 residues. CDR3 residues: CSARDGSYNERFF. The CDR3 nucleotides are TGCAGTGCTCGGGACGGATCCTACAATGAGCGGTTCTTC.

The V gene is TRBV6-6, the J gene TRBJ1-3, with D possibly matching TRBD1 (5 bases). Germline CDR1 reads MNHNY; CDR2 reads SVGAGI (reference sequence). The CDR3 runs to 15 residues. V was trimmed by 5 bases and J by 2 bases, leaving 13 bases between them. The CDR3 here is CASSAPGRTGNTIYF. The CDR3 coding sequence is TGTGCCAGCAGTGCGCCGGGACGGACTGGAAACACCATATATTTT.

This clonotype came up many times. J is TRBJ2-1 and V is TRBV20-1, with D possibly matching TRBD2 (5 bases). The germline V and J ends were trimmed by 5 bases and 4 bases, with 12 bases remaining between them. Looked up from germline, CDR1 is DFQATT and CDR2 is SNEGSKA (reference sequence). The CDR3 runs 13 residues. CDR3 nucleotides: TGCAGTGCTCGTGTGGAGGTGTACAATGAGCAGTTCTTC. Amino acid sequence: CSARVEVYNEQFF.

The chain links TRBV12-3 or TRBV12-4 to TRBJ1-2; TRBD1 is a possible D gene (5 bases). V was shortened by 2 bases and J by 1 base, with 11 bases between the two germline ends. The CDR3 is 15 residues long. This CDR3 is CASSLNRNNNYGYTF. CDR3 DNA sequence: TGTGCCAGCAGTTTAAACAGGAATAATAACTATGGCTACACCTTC.